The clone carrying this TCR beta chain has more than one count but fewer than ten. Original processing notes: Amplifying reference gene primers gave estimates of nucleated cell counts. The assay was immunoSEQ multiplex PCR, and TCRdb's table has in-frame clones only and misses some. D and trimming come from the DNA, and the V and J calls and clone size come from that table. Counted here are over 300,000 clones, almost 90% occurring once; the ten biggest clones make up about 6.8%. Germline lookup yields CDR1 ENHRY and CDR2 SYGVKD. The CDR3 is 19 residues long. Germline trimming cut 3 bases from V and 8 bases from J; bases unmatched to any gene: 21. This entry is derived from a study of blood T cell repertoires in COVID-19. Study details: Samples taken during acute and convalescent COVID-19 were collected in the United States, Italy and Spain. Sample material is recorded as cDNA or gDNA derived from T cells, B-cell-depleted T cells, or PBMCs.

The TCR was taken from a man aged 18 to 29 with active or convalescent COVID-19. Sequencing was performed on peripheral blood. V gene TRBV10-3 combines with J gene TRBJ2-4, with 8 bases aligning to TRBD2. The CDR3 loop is CAISEGPRGSGGRRDIQYF. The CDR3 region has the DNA TGTGCCATCAGTGAAGGTCCCCGGGGGAGCGGGGGCCGTAGGGACATTCAGTACTTC.